This TCR beta chain was documented in a study of regulatory and conventional T cells in RAG deficiency. Broader study findings: Shannon entropy was markedly lower and Simpson indices higher in RAG-deficient patients than control T-cell subsets.

This clone was counted a few times. The antigen is not known. Profiling relied on immunoSEQ multiplex PCR, and the TCRdb table lists in-frame clones only, not all of them. The table lists about 34,000 clones, more than 75% of them singletons, with around 3.4% in the top ten. The sorted conventional CD4+ T cells were CD25-low and CD127-high, with genomic DNA sequenced. Germline V gives CDR1 SGHDT, CDR2 YYEEEE. The CDR3 spans 15 residues. Trimming left V 0 bases short and J 4 bases short, with 10 bases between. A further study also used this sample, focusing on regulatory T cells. That source notes: Amplification used 52 TRBV primers and 13 TRBJ primers.

Sequenced: CD4+ effector T cells sorted from blood. The chain is built from TRBV5-6 and TRBJ1-4; perhaps TRBD1 as D (5 bases). The TCR sequence derives from a human donor in good health. The CDR3 sequence is CASSLGGPINEKLFF. In DNA, the CDR3 is TGTGCCAGCAGCTTGGGGGGACCGATTAATGAAAAACTGTTTTTT. Full variable domain (outside the CDR3, taken from reference TRBV5-6 and TRBJ1-4): DAGVTQSPTHLIKTRGQQVTLRCSPKSGHDTVSWYQQALGQGPQFIFQYYEEEERQRGNFPDRFSGHQFPNYSSELNVNALLLGDSALYLCASSLGGPINEKLFFGSGTQLSVL.